Sequencing of this TCR beta chain was carried out in a study of cytomegalovirus exposure and HLA in healthy donors. V lost 2 bases and J lost 10, with 12 bases in between. Germline CDR1 SEHNR, CDR2 FQNEAQ (reference sequence). The length of the CDR3 is 14 residues. The PCR contained 60 Vbeta and 13 Jbeta primers. Profiling relied on immunoSEQ multiplex PCR, and the TCRdb table lists in-frame clones only, not all of them. The sample consists of about 120,000 clones, roughly 69% of them appearing once. This rearrangement joins TRBV7-9 to TRBJ1-6; weak D call: TRBD1 (5 bases). The sample was PBMCs. The TCR sequence derives from a woman between 40 and 50 years old in good health and CMV-seropositive. CDR3 DNA: TGTGCCAGCAGCTTAACGGGAGGGGAATCACCCCTCCACTTT. It yields the protein CASSLTGGESPLHF.